The clone carrying this T cell receptor beta chain was counted at least ten times. V gave up 1 base and J gave up 5 bases, with 3 bases separating them. There are 12 residues in the CDR3. Germline assignment: CDR1 SGHVS and CDR2 FQNEAQ. Each CDR3 protein is one row after TCRdb ran MiXCR on the 5' RACE reads. The table has 39,000 or so distinct CDR3 sequences, approximately 4.4% seen once; the top ten hold approximately 8.8%. The data were obtained in a study of neurological immune-mediated disorders. This receptor was obtained from a man aged 18 to 29 in good health. Sequenced material: CD4+ T cells from blood. The chain recombines TRBV7-8 with TRBJ2-1; no clear D. CDR3 in DNA: TGTGCCAGCAGCTTAGGCAACAATGAGCAGTTCTTC. Protein sequence: CASSLGNNEQFF. The full variable domain, rest sourced from reference TRBV7-8 and TRBJ2-1, is GAGVSQSPRYKVAKRGQDVALRCDPISGHVSLFWYQQALGQGPEFLTYFQNEAQLDKSGLPSDRFFAERPEGSVSTLKIQRTQQEDSAVYLCASSLGNNEQFFGPGTRLTVL.